This T cell receptor (beta chain) was documented in a study of cytomegalovirus exposure and HLA in healthy donors. PCR was performed using 60 Vbeta and 13 Jbeta primers. TCRdb's copy holds only in-frame clones and misses some; the assay was immunoSEQ multiplex PCR. The table lists under 200,000 clones, around 81% of them singletons, with under 7.5% in the top ten. This CDR3 is built from 14 residues. Trimming cost V 4 bases and J 0 bases, with 11 bases left between them. Germline V CDR1 and CDR2: SGHDT, YYEEEE. Input material: PBMCs. This receptor was obtained from a man aged 35-49 years in good health and CMV-seronegative. The rearrangement joins TRBV5-6 to TRBJ2-7; TRBD1 is a possible D gene (6 bases). CDR3 region: CASSDRLPSYEQYF. For the CDR3, the DNA is TGTGCCAGCAGCGACAGGCTCCCCTCCTACGAGCAGTACTTC.